This TCR beta chain was sequenced during a study of CD8+ T cells in alopecia areata. RNA was extracted and reverse transcribed into cDNA as the sequencing template. Method: immunoSEQ multiplex PCR; TCRdb's copy keeps in-frame clones and lacks some. The sample contains about 110,000 clones, under 60% of which appear only once. Trimming shortened V by 3 bases and J by 9 bases, and 9 bases separated the two germline ends. CDR3 size: 12 residues. CDR1 is LNHDA, CDR2 SQIVND, per germline (reference sequence). Both peripheral blood and punch biopsies of lesional scalp skin were obtained from patients who had alopecia areata. Sorting from PBMCs produced CD4+ and CD8+ T cells. To note about this clone: No antigen is known for it.

The study, taken as a whole, reports: The study found higher clonality in lesional than normal scalp, especially in alopecia totalis/universalis. TCR sharing was clearer in mice than between patients, perhaps partly owing to patient HLA diversity.

Sequencing used NKG2D-low CD8+ T cells sorted from blood. The V call is TRBV19, the J call TRBJ2-1; D remains ambiguous. This receptor was taken from a human donor with alopecia areata. The CDR3 loop reads CASSIVSSEQFF. CDR3 DNA sequence: TGTGCCAGTAGTATCGTTAGCAGTGAGCAGTTCTTC. Combining the CDR3 with reference TRBV19 and TRBJ2-1 gives the whole variable domain DGGITQSPKYLFRKEGQNVTLSCEQNLNHDAMYWYRQDPGQGLRLIYYSQIVNDFQKGDIAEGYSVSREKKESFPLTVTSAQKNPTAFYLCASSIVSSEQFFGPGTRLTVL.